The text below deals with one TCR beta chain. Relying on iRepertoire HTBI primers and Arm-PCR of CDR3 regions, the team built TCR beta libraries. TCRdb passed the multiplex PCR reads through MiXCR, listing each CDR3 protein once. The sample shows around 400,000 distinct CDR3 sequences, about 16% of them seen only once. The time point was: newly diagnosed GD, antithyroid drugs for less than 3 months. The TCR library was made from RNA extracted from PBMCs. These data originate in a study of regulatory T cells in long-lasting Graves disease. Study as a whole: Antithyroid drug exposure in newly diagnosed Graves' patients had lasted under 3 months.

The CDR3 length is 14 residues. V shed 6 bases and J shed 2 bases, with 11 bases lying between them. Germline lookup yields CDR1 MNHEY and CDR2 SVGEGT. This sequence was found in a female donor with Graves disease. The chain recombines TRBV6-2 or TRBV6-3 with TRBJ2-1; D is perhaps TRBD2 (6 bases). Sequences were derived from peripheral blood mononuclear cells (PBMCs), sampled at new diagnosis, from a patient treated with antithyroid drugs. DNA for the CDR3: TGTGCCAGCAGCGGTGGGGGGACCTACAATGAGCAGTTCTTC. This translates into CASSGGGTYNEQFF.